This TCR beta chain was found in a study of OX40 agonist ivuxolimab in advanced cancers. In terms of the full investigation: The costimulatory receptor OX40 (CD134) was targeted by ivuxolimab, a fully human IgG2 agonistic monoclonal antibody. The paper covers the monotherapy dose-escalation part of the phase I ivuxolimab trial, which included N of about 50 patients. Of the approximately 50 dose-escalation patients, hepatocellular carcinoma was present in 19, melanoma in approximately 15, renal cell carcinoma in 9 and head and neck cancer in 9. Three dose-escalation patients achieved partial responses, one with hepatocellular carcinoma and two with cutaneous melanoma. The point of sequencing TCRbeta in the periphery was to test whether ivuxolimab changed TCR sequence diversity and drove clonal T-cell expansion. In the dose-escalation cohort, around four fifths of patients were male, and the mean age was about 55 years, with a range of roughly 20 to 85. Prior anti-PD-1, anti-PD-L1 or anti-CTLA-4 therapy was permitted, and about 40% of dose-escalation patients had received checkpoint inhibitors. Intravenous ivuxolimab was administered to patients every 2 weeks at six dose levels: 0.01, 0.1, 0.3, 1.5, 3 and 10 mg/kg.

Genomic DNA was extracted from sorted cells for sequencing of the TCRbeta CDR3 region. The immunoSEQ Assay was used for sequencing of TCRbeta CDR3 regions. Sourced from immuneACCESS, this table was stored by TCRdb with only in-frame sequences that have V and J called. A share of the clones is absent; for the studies checked, an unresolved V gene accounts for under half, and the remainder has no known explanation. For this sample there are around 30,000 clones; approximately 89% appear just once. 26% of the sample is taken by the ten largest. Looking up the germline V gene yields CDR1 SGHTA and CDR2 FQGNSA. Including the terminal cysteine and phenylalanine, the CDR3 comprises 14 residues. Only the CDR3 DNA is retained, 42 bases long and in frame from the first base. Trimming at the junction amounts to 0 bases on V and 2 bases on J, and the germline ends lie 4 bases apart. Worth noting for this clone: No antigen is known for it. Base-call qualities are not available, and no considerably larger clone is one nucleotide away.

Patients with a history of autoimmune disease or receiving systemic immunosuppression were excluded from the trial. Peripheral blood for TCR sequencing was drawn from every dose cohort at baseline, at cycle 4 day 1 and at cycle 7 day 1. Samples were obtained from an open-label, multicenter, first-in-human phase I dose-escalation trial of ivuxolimab. Adults with locally advanced or metastatic melanoma, renal cell carcinoma, hepatocellular carcinoma or head and neck squamous cell carcinoma were enrolled in the trial. Before TCR sequencing, CD4+ T cells and CD8+ T cells from peripheral blood were sorted into separate populations. What the authors observed across the whole study: Low levels of normalized T-cell clonal expansion were also seen in some nonresponding patients. The antigen specificity of the clonally expanded peripheral T cells was not determined. After ivuxolimab, more expanded clones were found on average in CD8+ T cells than in CD4+ T cells. In partial responders in the 0.1-3.0 mg/kg groups, normalized peripheral clonal expansion was found to be among the lowest, especially among CD8+ T cells. At doses of 0.1 to 3.0 mg/kg, clonal expansion of both CD4+ and CD8+ blood T cells was observed from baseline to week 6.

The source of this sequence is an adult with an advanced solid tumor such as melanoma, head and neck, liver or kidney cancer. The starting material was CD4+ or CD8+ T cells sorted from blood, obtained in a trial of the OX40 agonist ivuxolimab. The sequence joins TRBV7-2 to TRBJ2-2; there is no confident call for the D gene. The nucleotide sequence reads TGTGCCAGCAGCTTAGCGTCCAACACCGGGGAGCTGTTTTTT. The resulting protein is CASSLASNTGELFF.